The T cell receptor beta chain under discussion was sequenced for a study of vaccination effects on CD4 cells after COVID-19. Culturing for around 10 days preceded CD4+ T cell isolation. Vaccination of participants consisted of two doses of either the BNT162b2 or mRNA-1273 vaccine. Looked up from germline, CDR1 is SGHRS and CDR2 is YFSETQ. CDR3 length: 11 residues. Repertoires were generated with immunoSEQ multiplex PCR, while TCRdb's copy carries only in-frame clones and drops some. The repertoire holds 45,000 to 60,000 clones, with about three quarters as singletons. Of note for this clone: The antigen is unknown. One junction end does not reproduce the germline sequence, and a read error may be involved.

The chain recombines TRBV5-1 with TRBJ2-1; D gene unclear. The sample was CD4+ T cells from PBMCs cultured without peptide, taken after COVID-19 vaccination. The source is a human donor who received a COVID-19 vaccine. The CDR3 here is CASSSDWAKVF. CDR3 in DNA: TGCGCCAGCAGCTCTGATTGGGCCAAGGTCTTC. Full variable domain (outside the CDR3, taken from reference TRBV5-1 and TRBJ2-1): KAGVTQTPRYLIKTRGQQVTLSCSPISGHRSVSWYQQTPGQGLQFLFEYFSETQRNKGNFPGRFSGRQFSNSRSEMNVSTLELGDSALYLCASSSDWAKVFGPGTRLTVL.